This TCR beta chain was obtained from a study of CD4 and CD8 cells across lung adenocarcinoma regions. For this clonotype: One end of the junction fails to match germline, which may point to a read error.

This CDR3 region has 17 residues. Germline CDR1 and CDR2: LGHDT and YNNKEL (reference sequence). MiXCR, applied by TCRdb to the PCR reads, yields one record per CDR3 protein. The sample includes around 25,000 distinct CDR3 sequences, over 45% of them seen just once. The patients had localized lung adenocarcinoma, a non-small cell subtype. The J gene is TRBJ2-5, the V gene TRBV3-1; tentative D call: TRBD1 (6 bases). The material sequenced was CD8+ T cells from the center of a lung tumor. The source of this sequence is a male donor with lung adenocarcinoma. The CD4 and CD8 labels of this study may be unreliable. The CDR3 DNA reads TGTGCCAGCAGCGAGGGTACTGGGGGCCGAGGCAAAGAGACGCAGTACTTT. It codes for CASSEGTGGRGKETQYF.